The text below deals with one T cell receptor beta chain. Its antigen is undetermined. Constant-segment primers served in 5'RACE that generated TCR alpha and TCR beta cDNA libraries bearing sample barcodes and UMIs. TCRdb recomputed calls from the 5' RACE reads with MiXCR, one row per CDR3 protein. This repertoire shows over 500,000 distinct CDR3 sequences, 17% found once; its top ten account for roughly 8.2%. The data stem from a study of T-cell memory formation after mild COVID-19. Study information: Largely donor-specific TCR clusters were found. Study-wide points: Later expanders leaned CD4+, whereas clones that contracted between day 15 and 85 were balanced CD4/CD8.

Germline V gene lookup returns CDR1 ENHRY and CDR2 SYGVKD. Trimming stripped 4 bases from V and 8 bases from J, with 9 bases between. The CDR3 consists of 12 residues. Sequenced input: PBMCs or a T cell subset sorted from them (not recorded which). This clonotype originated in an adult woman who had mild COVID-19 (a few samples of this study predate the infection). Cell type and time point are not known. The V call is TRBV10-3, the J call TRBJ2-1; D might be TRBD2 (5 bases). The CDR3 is CAISASIYEQFF. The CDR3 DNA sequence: TGTGCCATCAGTGCTAGCATCTATGAGCAGTTCTTC.